These 17 T cell receptor beta chains were sequenced from one sample in a study of blood T cell repertoires in COVID-19. TCRdb's table, derived via immunoSEQ multiplex PCR, lists solely in-frame clones and lacks some. Here the sample spans about 110,000 clones, less than 85% being singletons. The sequencing input was peripheral blood. The receptors were sampled from a woman older than 75 with acute or convalescent COVID-19.

The gene calls are TRBV27 and TRBJ2-5, with D unresolved. CDR3 length: 15 amino acids. Germline V gene sequence: CDR1 MNHEY, CDR2 SMNVEV (reference sequence). V lost 3 bases, J lost 4 bases, and 15 bases lay in between. This chain's CDR3 is CASSFRFGGRETQYF. The CDR3 DNA reads TGTGCCAGCAGTTTCCGGTTTGGCGGTCGAGAGACCCAGTACTTC.

This sequence joins TRBV19 and TRBJ2-3; 8 nucleotides agree with TRBD2. V shed 8 bases, J shed 8 bases, and the junction held 3 bases outside the gene matches. The CDR3 spans 11 residues. CDR1 and CDR2 (germline): LNHDA, SQIVND (reference sequence). The CDR3 DNA follows: TGTGCCAGTGACGGGGGGGGTACGCAGTATTTT. Its translation is CASDGGGTQYF.

This chain joins TRBV4-1 and TRBJ1-2, with D perhaps matching TRBD1 (6 bases). Germline CDR1 MGHRA, CDR2 YSYEKL. Between the trimmed V and J ends, which lost 1 base and 6 bases, there was a span of 12 bases. The CDR3 length is 14 residues. DNA for the CDR3: TGCGCCAGCAGCCAAGTAATCAGGGGAAATGGCTACACCTTC. This codes for CASSQVIRGNGYTF.

The gene calls are TRBV6-1 and TRBJ1-5; TRBD1 agrees at 10 bases. The germline CDR1 and CDR2 sequences are MNHNS and SASEGT. This CDR3 has 17 residues. The V gene end was trimmed by 2 bases and the J gene end by 4 bases; junction bases not matched to a gene: 8. In DNA, the CDR3 is TGTGCCAGCAGTGAATTGTGGACAGGGGGGTCGAATCAGCCCCAGCATTTT. It codes for CASSELWTGGSNQPQHF.

Only one count was recorded for this clone. This chain joins TRBV7-2 and TRBJ2-3, with 7 bases that match TRBD1. Germline V CDR1 and CDR2: SGHTA, FQGNSA. With 4 bases clipped from V and 4 bases from J, the junction kept 8 bases outside the gene matches. CDR3 length: 15 amino acids. The CDR3 is CASSSGGSLPDTQYF. CDR3 nucleotide sequence: TGTGCCAGCAGCTCAGGGGGTAGTCTTCCAGATACGCAGTATTTT.

The rearrangement joins TRBV28 to TRBJ2-2; TRBD2 is a possible D gene (6 bases). This CDR3 has 15 residues. The germline CDR1 and CDR2 sequences are MDHEN and SYDVKM. The ends were cut back, 3 bases at V and 2 bases at J, with 10 bases in the middle. The CDR3 region is CASSLPGENTGELFF. CDR3 DNA sequence: TGTGCCAGCAGTTTGCCGGGAGAAAACACCGGGGAGCTGTTTTTT.

This clone was counted once. The V call is TRBV7-2, the J call TRBJ1-3; D remains ambiguous. The CDR3 covers 15 residues. Trimming removed 2 bases at V and 4 bases at J, with 12 bases between. CDR1 and CDR2 (germline): SGHTA, FQGNSA. In DNA form, the CDR3 reads TGTGCCAGCAGCTTACAGGCCCGTCCGGGAAACACCATATATTTT. Protein product: CASSLQARPGNTIYF.

V and J are TRBV7-9 and TRBJ1-1, with D possibly TRBD1 on 6 matching bases. Germline assignment: CDR1 SEHNR and CDR2 FQNEAQ (reference sequence). The CDR3 is 14 residues long. V lost 5 bases, J lost 11 bases, and 21 bases lay in between. CDR3 nucleotides: TGTGCCAGCAGCAAAATAACAGGGTCAGCACGGGCTTTCTTT. Residues: CASSKITGSARAFF.

Points on this clone: Other DNA variants within this sample encode the same CDR3. This chain joins TRBV3-1 (or the pseudogene TRBV3-2) and TRBJ1-2; maybe TRBD1 (5 bases). From germline, CDR1 is LGHDT and CDR2 YNNKEL (reference sequence). With 4 bases removed from V and 5 bases from J, the gap between germline ends came to 8 bases. CDR3 length equals 12 residues. The CDR3 reads CASSPTGYGYTF. CDR3 DNA sequence: TGTGCCAGCAGCCCTACAGGTTATGGCTACACCTTC.

This chain joins TRBV28 and TRBJ1-4, with 7 bases lining up with TRBD1. Germline trimming cut 5 bases from V and 4 bases from J; bases unmatched to any gene: 10. The CDR3 has 16 amino acids. CDR1 is MDHEN, CDR2 SYDVKM, per germline. Here the CDR3 reads CASSIIKGQYNEKLFF. The CDR3 DNA reads TGTGCCAGCAGTATTATCAAGGGACAGTATAATGAAAAACTGTTTTTT.

The gene calls are TRBV30 and TRBJ2-5; no reliable D call. Trimming cost V 0 bases and J 5 bases, with 22 bases left between them. Germline assignment: CDR1 GTSNPN and CDR2 SVGIG (reference sequence). The CDR3 consists of 17 residues. The CDR3 sequence: CAWSVRSWLNSDETQYF. CDR3 nucleotide sequence: TGTGCCTGGAGTGTACGAAGCTGGTTGAATAGTGATGAGACCCAGTACTTC.

This clone was counted a few times. The chain has TRBV12-2 and TRBJ2-2; TRBD2, the table's D call, lacks a check against the DNA. TRBV12-2 is a documented pseudogene. CDR3 length: 18 amino acids. CDR3 DNA: TGTGCAAGTCGCTTAGCGACGACTAGCGGGGAGAACACCGGGGAGCTGTTTTTT. Translation: CASRLATTSGENTGELFF.

The chain combines TRBV4-1 with TRBJ2-2; 10 bases line up with TRBD1. CDR1 and CDR2 from the germline V gene are MGHRA and YSYEKL. The ends lost 4 bases at V and 9 bases at J; junction bases unmatched: 14. There are 17 residues in the CDR3. The CDR3 bases are TGCGCCAGCAGCCCCGGTTCCGGGACAGGGGTTGGAAGGGAGCTGTTTTTT. Residues: CASSPGSGTGVGRELFF.

The rearrangement joins TRBV27 to TRBJ1-5, with 9 bases fitting TRBD1. V gave up 5 bases and J gave up 4 bases; unmatched junction bases: 9. The length of the CDR3 is 16 residues. Germline assignment: CDR1 MNHEY and CDR2 SMNVEV (reference sequence). This CDR3 reads CASSPLGQGRNQPQHF. The CDR3 nucleotides read TGTGCCAGCAGTCCGCTCGGACAGGGGCGGAATCAGCCCCAGCATTTT.

The rearrangement uses TRBV19 and TRBJ2-1; 8 bases fit TRBD2. In germline, CDR1 is LNHDA, CDR2 SQIVND (reference sequence). Trimming took 4 bases from V and 5 from J; bases not matched to a gene: 4. The CDR3 is 14 amino acids. CDR3 sequence (DNA): TGTGCCAGTAGTAGCAGCGGGAGCAACAATGAGCAGTTCTTC. Translated, it gives CASSSSGSNNEQFF. Filled out from reference TRBV19 and TRBJ2-1, the complete variable domain reads DGGITQSPKYLFRKEGQNVTLSCEQNLNHDAMYWYRQDPGQGLRLIYYSQIVNDFQKGDIAEGYSVSREKKESFPLTVTSAQKNPTAFYLCASSSSGSNNEQFFGPGTRLTVL.

The CDR3 sequence is CASSFSGGTTEAFF. CDR3 coding DNA: TGTGCCAGCTCATTTTCGGGGGGTACCACTGAAGCTTTCTTT. The V and J genes are TRBV18 and TRBJ1-1, with a possible D match to TRBD1 (5 bases). CDR1 and CDR2 (germline): KGHSH, LQKENI. Trimming stripped 5 bases from V and 4 bases from J, with 14 bases between. The CDR3 is 14 amino acids.

V gene TRBV7-2 combines with J gene TRBJ2-1, with TRBD2 identical over 9 bases. Germline-derived CDR1 and CDR2 are SGHTA and FQGNSA. With V trimmed by 2 bases and J by 7 bases, 6 bases remained unmatched. The CDR3 is 15 residues long. Here the CDR3 reads CASSLRRGGRNEQFF. The DNA of the CDR3 is TGTGCCAGCAGCTTACGGCGGGGGGGCCGGAATGAGCAGTTCTTC.